Listed here is a single TCR beta chain. One end of the junction does not line up with germline, which may come from a read error. The CDR3 length is 15 residues. The V gene's germline CDR1 is DFQATT and CDR2 SNEGSKA (reference sequence). The sample belongs to a study of tumor and adjacent non-tumor tissue in lung cancer. The template was RNA from unsorted bulk tissue. TCRbeta libraries were built with three rounds of nested PCR, modified from ARM-PCR. TCRdb reprocessed the multiplex PCR reads via MiXCR and lists one record per CDR3 protein. This table holds over 100,000 distinct CDR3 sequences, roughly 73% found once.

The chain employs TRBV20-1 and TRBJ2-1; no reliable D call. Material: lung tumor tissue. The receptor's source is a woman aged 55-69 years with non-small cell lung cancer. The CDR3 DNA follows: TGCATTGCTAGAGATGACCACCGCTCCTACAATGAGCAGCTCTTC. It is translated as CIARDDHRSYNEQLF.